This T cell receptor beta chain was documented in a study of T cells expressing NK-cell markers. Study background: Seven of the eight sequenced donors were HCMV-seropositive; one was seronegative. Whole-study findings and limits: These clonotypes additionally ranked first within the CD3+CD56-NKG2C+ fraction of several donors. Whether expanded NKG2C+ T cell clones recognized HCMV stayed uncertain.

TCRdb derives one entry per CDR3 protein from the 5' RACE reads, leaving out DNA. Its clone listing holds 440,000 or so distinct CDR3 sequences. Germline values: CDR1 DFQATT, CDR2 SNEGSKA (reference sequence). The CDR3 is made up of 14 amino acids. Note on this clonotype: Its target is unknown.

This chain links TRBV20-1 with TRBJ2-1; checking the TCRdb D call of TRBD1 is not possible without DNA. The clonotype was recovered from a woman aged 18 to 69 in good health. Sequences were obtained from blood T cells: a sorted CD56 or NKG2C T cell subset, CD4+ or CD8+ T cells, or bulk PBMC T cells (not recorded which). CDR3 sequence: CSAAQGGAYNEQFF.